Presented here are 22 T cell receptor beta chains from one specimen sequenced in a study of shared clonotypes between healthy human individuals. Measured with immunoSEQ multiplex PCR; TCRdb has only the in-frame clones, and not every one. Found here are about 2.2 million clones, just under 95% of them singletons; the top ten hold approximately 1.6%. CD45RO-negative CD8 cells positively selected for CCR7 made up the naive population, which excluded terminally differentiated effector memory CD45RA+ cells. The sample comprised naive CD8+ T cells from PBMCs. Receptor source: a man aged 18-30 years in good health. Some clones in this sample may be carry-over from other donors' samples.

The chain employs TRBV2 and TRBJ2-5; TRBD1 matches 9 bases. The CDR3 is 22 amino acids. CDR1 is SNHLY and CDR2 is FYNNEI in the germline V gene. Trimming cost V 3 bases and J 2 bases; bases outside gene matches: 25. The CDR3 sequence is CASSDPLGRDREETGPQETQYF. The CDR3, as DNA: TGTGCCAGCAGTGATCCCCTGGGTCGGGACAGGGAGGAAACAGGCCCTCAAGAGACCCAGTACTTC.

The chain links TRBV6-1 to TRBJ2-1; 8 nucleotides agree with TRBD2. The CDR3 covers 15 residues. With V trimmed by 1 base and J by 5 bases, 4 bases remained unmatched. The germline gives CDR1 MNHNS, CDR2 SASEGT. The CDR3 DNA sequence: TGTGCCAGCAGTGAAGGTAGCGGGATCGACAATGAGCAGTTCTTC. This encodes CASSEGSGIDNEQFF.

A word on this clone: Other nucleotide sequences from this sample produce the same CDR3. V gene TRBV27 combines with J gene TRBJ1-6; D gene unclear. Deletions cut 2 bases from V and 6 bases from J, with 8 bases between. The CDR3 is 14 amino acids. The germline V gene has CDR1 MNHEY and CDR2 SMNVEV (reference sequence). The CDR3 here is CASSLGLGNSPLHF. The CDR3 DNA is TGTGCCAGCAGTTTAGGGCTAGGTAATTCACCCCTCCACTTT.

CDR3 nucleotides: TGTGCCAGCATTGGTCCGGGAGAGTTGGGCGAGCAGTACTTC. Amino acid sequence: CASIGPGELGEQYF. The chain couples TRBV7-9 to TRBJ2-7, with D possibly matching TRBD2 (6 bases). Trimming removed 7 bases from V and 6 bases from J, with 19 bases in between. Germline assignment: CDR1 SEHNR and CDR2 FQNEAQ (reference sequence). This CDR3 spans 14 amino acids. Supplemented by reference TRBV7-9 and TRBJ2-7, the full variable domain reads DTGVSQNPRHKITKRGQNVTFRCDPISEHNRLYWYRQTLGQGPEFLTYFQNEAQLEKSRLLSDRFSAERPKGSFSTLEIQRTEQGDSAMYLCASIGPGELGEQYFGPGTRLTVT.

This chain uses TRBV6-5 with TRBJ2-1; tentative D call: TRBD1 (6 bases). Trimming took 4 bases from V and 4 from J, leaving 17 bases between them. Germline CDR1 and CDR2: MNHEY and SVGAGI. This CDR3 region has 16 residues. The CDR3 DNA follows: TGTGCCAGCAGTTGGGTACGGACAGTGGGGTACAATGAGCAGTTCTTC. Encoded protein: CASSWVRTVGYNEQFF.

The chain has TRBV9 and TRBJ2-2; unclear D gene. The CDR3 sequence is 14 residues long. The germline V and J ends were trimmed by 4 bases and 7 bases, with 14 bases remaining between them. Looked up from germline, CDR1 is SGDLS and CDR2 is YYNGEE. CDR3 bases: TGTGCCAGCAGCCCTTGGACCGCCCACGGGGAGCTGTTTTTT. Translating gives CASSPWTAHGELFF. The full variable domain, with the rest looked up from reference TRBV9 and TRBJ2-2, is DSGVTQTPKHLITATGQRVTLRCSPRSGDLSVYWYQQSLDQGLQFLIQYYNGEERAKGNILERFSAQQFPDLHSELNLSSLELGDSALYFCASSPWTAHGELFFGEGSRLTVL.

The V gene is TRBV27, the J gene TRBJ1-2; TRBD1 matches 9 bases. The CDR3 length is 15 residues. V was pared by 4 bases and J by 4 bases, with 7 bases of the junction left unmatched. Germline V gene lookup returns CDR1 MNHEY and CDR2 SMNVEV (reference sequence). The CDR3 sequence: CASSYRDRAGYGYTF. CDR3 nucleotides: TGTGCCAGCAGTTACCGGGACAGGGCCGGCTATGGCTACACCTTC.

Here the CDR3 DNA reads TGTGCCAGCAGCTTAGATCCGACTACGCAGTTCTTC. Protein product: CASSLDPTTQFF. The V gene is TRBV11-3, the J gene TRBJ2-1, with D possibly matching TRBD2 (5 bases). The CDR3 sequence is 12 residues long. With 0 bases removed from V and 12 bases from J, the gap between germline ends came to 9 bases. The germline gives CDR1 SGHNT, CDR2 YENEEA.

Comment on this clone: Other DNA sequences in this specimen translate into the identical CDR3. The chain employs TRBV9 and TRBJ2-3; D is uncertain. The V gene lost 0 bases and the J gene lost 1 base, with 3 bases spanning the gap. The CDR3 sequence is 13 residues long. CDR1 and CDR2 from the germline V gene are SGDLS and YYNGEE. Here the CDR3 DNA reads TGTGCCAGCAGCGTAGTTGGCACAGATACGCAGTATTTT. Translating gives CASSVVGTDTQYF. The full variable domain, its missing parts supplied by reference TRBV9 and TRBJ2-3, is DSGVTQTPKHLITATGQRVTLRCSPRSGDLSVYWYQQSLDQGLQFLIQYYNGEERAKGNILERFSAQQFPDLHSELNLSSLELGDSALYFCASSVVGTDTQYFGPGTRLTVL.

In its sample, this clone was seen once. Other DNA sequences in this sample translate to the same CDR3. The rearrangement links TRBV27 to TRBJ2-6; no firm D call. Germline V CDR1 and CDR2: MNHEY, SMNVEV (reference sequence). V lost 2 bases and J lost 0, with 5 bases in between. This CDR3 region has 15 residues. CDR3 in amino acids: CASSLSPSGANVLTF. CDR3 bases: TGTGCCAGCAGTTTAAGCCCCTCTGGGGCCAACGTCCTGACTTTC.

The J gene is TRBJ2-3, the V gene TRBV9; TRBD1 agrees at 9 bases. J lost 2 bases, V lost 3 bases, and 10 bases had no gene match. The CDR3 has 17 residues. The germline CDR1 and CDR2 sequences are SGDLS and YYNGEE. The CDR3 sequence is CASSAAGTGLATDTQYF. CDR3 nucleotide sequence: TGTGCCAGCAGCGCTGCTGGGACAGGGTTGGCCACAGATACGCAGTATTTT.

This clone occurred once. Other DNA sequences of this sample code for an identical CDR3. CDR3 sequence (DNA): TGTGCCAGCAGCTTAAGCGGGAGTATAAATGAGCAGTTCTTC. This translates into CASSLSGSINEQFF. The J gene is TRBJ2-1, the V gene TRBV7-9, with TRBD2 matching over 8 bases. The CDR3 is 14 residues long. The germline gives CDR1 SEHNR, CDR2 FQNEAQ (reference sequence). V was pared by 2 bases and J by 7 bases, with 4 bases of the junction left unmatched. The full variable domain, rest sourced from reference TRBV7-9 and TRBJ2-1, is DTGVSQNPRHKITKRGQNVTFRCDPISEHNRLYWYRQTLGQGPEFLTYFQNEAQLEKSRLLSDRFSAERPKGSFSTLEIQRTEQGDSAMYLCASSLSGSINEQFFGPGTRLTVL.

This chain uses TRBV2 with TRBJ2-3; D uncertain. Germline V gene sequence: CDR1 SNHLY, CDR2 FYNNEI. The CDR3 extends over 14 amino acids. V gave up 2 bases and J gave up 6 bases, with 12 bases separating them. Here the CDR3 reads CASSERLRLDTQYF. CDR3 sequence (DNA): TGTGCCAGCAGTGAAAGGTTGCGTCTTGATACGCAGTATTTT.

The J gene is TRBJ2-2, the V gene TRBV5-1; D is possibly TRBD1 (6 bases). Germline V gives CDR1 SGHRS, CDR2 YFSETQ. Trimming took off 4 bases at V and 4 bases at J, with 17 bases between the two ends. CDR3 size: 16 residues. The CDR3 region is CASSPDLQGLTGELFF. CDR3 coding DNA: TGCGCCAGCAGCCCCGATCTACAGGGTCTCACCGGGGAGCTGTTTTTT.

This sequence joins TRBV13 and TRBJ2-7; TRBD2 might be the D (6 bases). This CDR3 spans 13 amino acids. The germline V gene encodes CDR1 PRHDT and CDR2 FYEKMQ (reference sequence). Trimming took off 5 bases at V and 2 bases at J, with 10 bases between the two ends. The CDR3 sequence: CASSTGLTYEQYF. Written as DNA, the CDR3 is TGTGCCAGCAGCACGGGACTGACCTACGAGCAGTACTTC.

CDR3 loop: CASSLDIGQNTEAFF. The CDR3 DNA sequence: TGTGCCAGCAGCTTGGATATAGGCCAGAACACTGAAGCTTTCTTT. This chain uses TRBV5-4 with TRBJ1-1; D not resolved. V was trimmed by 0 bases and J by 1 base, leaving 10 bases between them. Germline V gene sequence: CDR1 SGHNT, CDR2 YYREEE (reference sequence). CDR3 length: 15 residues.

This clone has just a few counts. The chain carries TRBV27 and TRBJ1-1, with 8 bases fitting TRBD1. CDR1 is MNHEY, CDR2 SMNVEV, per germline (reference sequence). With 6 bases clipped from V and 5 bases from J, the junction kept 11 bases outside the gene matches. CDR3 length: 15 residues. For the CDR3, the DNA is TGTGCCAGCAGGGGAACCCACAGGGGGGGAACTGAAGCTTTCTTT. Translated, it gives CASRGTHRGGTEAFF.

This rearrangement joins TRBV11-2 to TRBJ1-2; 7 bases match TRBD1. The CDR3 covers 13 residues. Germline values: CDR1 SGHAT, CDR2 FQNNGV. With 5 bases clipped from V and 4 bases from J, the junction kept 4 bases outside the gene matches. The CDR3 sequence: CASSTGTVYGYTF. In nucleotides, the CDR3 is TGTGCCAGCAGCACCGGGACAGTCTATGGCTACACCTTC.

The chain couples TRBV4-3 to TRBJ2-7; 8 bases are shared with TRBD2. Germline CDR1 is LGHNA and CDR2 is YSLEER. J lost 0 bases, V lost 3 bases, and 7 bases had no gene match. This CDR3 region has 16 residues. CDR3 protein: CASSQESGSSSYEQYF. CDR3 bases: TGCGCCAGCAGCCAGGAAAGCGGGAGTTCCTCCTACGAGCAGTACTTC.

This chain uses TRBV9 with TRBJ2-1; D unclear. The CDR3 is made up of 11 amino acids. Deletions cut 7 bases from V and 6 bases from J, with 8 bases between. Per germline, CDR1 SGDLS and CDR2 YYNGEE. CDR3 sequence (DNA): TGTGCCAGCGGAAGGGTCAATGAGCAGTTCTTC. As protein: CASGRVNEQFF.

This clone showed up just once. DNA of the CDR3: TGCGCCAGCAGCAAAGCGGGAGCAATAGATACGCAGTATTTT. This sequence encodes CASSKAGAIDTQYF. This chain uses TRBV4-1 with TRBJ2-3; 8 positions match TRBD2. Germline CDR1 reads MGHRA; CDR2 reads YSYEKL. The CDR3 sequence is 14 residues long. Trimming at V came to 5 bases and at J to 5 bases, leaving 6 bases not matched to a gene.

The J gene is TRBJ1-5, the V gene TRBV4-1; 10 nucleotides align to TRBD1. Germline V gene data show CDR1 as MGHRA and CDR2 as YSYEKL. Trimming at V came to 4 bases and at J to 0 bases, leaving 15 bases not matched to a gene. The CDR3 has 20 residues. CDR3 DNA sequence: TGCGCCAGCAGCCGCCTCACCGAGGGACAGGGGACATATAGCAATCAGCCCCAGCATTTT. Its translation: CASSRLTEGQGTYSNQPQHF.